This T cell receptor (beta chain) was profiled in a study of T cell repertoires in cytomegalovirus infection. Study details: Public TCR beta signatures provided an indication of both CMV infection and a matching HLA type. Whole-study findings and limits: CMV carriers with the relevant HLA were identified by cumulative public TCR beta family frequency. CMV-specific TCR beta clonotypes restricted by HLA-C were the ones dominating the ex vivo response.

With V trimmed by 4 bases and J by 2 bases, 11 bases remained unmatched. CDR1 is ENHRY, CDR2 SYGVKD, per germline. The CDR3 has 16 amino acids. Via MiXCR, TCRdb re-called the reads, giving one row per CDR3 protein. The sample comprises 300,000 to 400,000 distinct CDR3 sequences, roughly 20% of which are singletons, and approximately 10% rests with the top ten. This clonotype occurred a few times. Its antigen is currently unknown. The chain has TRBV10-3 and TRBJ2-7, with 7 bases matching TRBD1. The sequenced sample consisted of PBMCs. This receptor was obtained from a human donor in good health (CMV status not recorded). Some clones in this sample may be carry-over from other donors' samples. The CDR3 DNA reads TGTGCCATCAGTGGCCTACGGGACAGCGAAGCCTACGAGCAGTACTTC. Amino acid sequence: CAISGLRDSEAYEQYF.